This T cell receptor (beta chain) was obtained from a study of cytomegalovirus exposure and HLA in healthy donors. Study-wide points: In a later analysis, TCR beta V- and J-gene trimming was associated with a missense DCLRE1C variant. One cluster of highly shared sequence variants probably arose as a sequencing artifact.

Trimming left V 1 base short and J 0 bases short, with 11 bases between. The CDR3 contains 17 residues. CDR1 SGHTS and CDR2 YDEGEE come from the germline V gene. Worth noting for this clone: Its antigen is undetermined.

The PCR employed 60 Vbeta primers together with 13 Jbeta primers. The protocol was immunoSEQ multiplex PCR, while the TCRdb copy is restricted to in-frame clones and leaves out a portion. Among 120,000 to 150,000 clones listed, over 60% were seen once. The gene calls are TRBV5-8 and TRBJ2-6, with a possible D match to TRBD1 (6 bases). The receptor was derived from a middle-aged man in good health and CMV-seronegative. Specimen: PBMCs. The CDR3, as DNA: TGTGCCAGCAGCTTGTTCTCAGGGGACTCTGGGGCCAACGTCCTGACTTTC. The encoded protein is CASSLFSGDSGANVLTF.